Here is one TCR beta chain with its context. Profiled with immunoSEQ multiplex PCR; TCRdb holds only in-frame clones, not every one. The sample has 190,000 or so clones; approximately 92% are singletons. The source of the sample is a study of control samples from healthy donors and cancer patients. V was pared by 3 bases and J by 3 bases, with 12 bases between. Germline CDR1 and CDR2: SGHNT and YYREEE (reference sequence). This CDR3 region has 14 residues. The sequenced sample was blood. This clonotype was sampled from a man aged 18-30 years in good health. This chain connects TRBV5-4 to TRBJ1-1; D is unresolved. Written as DNA, the CDR3 is TGTGCCAGCAGCTCCGGCGGGAAGGACACTGAAGCTTTCTTT. Translated: CASSSGGKDTEAFF.